This T cell receptor beta chain stems from a study of regulatory and conventional T cells in RAG deficiency. Using immunoSEQ multiplex PCR, the repertoire was profiled, and TCRdb retains in-frame clones only, with some absent. The sample gives under 20,000 clones, 80% to 90% of which show up once; roughly 1.4% is in the top ten. The CDR3 sequence is 12 residues long. V was clipped by 8 bases and J by 7 bases, with 15 bases between them. The germline gives CDR1 SQVTM, CDR2 ANQGSEA. The sorted regulatory T cells were CD4+, CD25-high and CD127-low, with genomic DNA sequenced. The same specimen was also included in a second study, on regulatory T cells. That investigation notes: Primers: 52 TRBV forward and 13 TRBJ reverse. Regulatory T cells showed the strongest V-J pair restriction and V/J gene skewing among patient repertoires.

The chain is built from TRBV29-1 and TRBJ2-1; maybe TRBD2 (5 bases). Sequencing used Tregs sorted from blood. This TCR came from a human donor in good health. This CDR3 reads CSHWGVRNEQFF. CDR3 in DNA: TGCAGCCACTGGGGAGTCAGGAATGAGCAGTTCTTC.